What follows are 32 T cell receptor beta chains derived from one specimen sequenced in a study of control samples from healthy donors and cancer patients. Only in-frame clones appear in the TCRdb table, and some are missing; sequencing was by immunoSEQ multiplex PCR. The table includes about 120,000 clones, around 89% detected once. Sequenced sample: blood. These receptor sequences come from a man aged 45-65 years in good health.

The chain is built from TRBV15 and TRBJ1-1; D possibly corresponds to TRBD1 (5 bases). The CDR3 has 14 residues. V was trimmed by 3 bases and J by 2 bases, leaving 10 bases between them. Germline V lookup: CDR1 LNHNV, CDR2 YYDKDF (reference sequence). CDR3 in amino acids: CATSREQANTEAFF. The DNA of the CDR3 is TGTGCCACCAGCAGGGAACAGGCTAACACTGAAGCTTTCTTT. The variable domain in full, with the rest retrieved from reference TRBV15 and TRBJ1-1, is DAMVIQNPRYQVTQFGKPVTLSCSQTLNHNVMYWYQQKSSQAPKLLFHYYDKDFNNEADTPDNFQSRRPNTSFCFLDIRSPGLGDTAMYLCATSREQANTEAFFGQGTRLTVV.

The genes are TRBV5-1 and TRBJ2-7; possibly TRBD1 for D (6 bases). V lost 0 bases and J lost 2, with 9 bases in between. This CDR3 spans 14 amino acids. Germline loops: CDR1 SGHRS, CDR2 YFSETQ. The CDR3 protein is CASSLVEGAYEQYF. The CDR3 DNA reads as TGCGCCAGCAGCTTGGTAGAGGGGGCCTACGAGCAGTACTTC. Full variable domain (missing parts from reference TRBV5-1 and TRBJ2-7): KAGVTQTPRYLIKTRGQQVTLSCSPISGHRSVSWYQQTPGQGLQFLFEYFSETQRNKGNFPGRFSGRQFSNSRSEMNVSTLELGDSALYLCASSLVEGAYEQYFGPGTRLTVT.

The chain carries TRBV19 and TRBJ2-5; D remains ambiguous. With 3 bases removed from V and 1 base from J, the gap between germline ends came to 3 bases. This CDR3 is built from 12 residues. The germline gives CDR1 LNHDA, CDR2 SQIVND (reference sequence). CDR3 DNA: TGTGCCAGTAGTATCTCCCAAGAGACCCAGTACTTC. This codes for CASSISQETQYF.

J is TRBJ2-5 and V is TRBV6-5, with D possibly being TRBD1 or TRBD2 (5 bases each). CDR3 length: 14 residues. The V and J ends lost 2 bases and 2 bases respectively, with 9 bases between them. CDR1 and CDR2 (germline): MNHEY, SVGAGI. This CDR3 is CASSYGTVQETQYF. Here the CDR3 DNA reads TGTGCCAGCAGTTACGGGACGGTGCAAGAGACCCAGTACTTC.

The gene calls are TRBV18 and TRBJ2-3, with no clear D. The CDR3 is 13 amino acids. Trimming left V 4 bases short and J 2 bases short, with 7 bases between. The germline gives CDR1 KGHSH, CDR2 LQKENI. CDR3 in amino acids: CASSQDSTDTQYF. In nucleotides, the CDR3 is TGTGCCAGCTCACAAGATTCCACAGATACGCAGTATTTT.

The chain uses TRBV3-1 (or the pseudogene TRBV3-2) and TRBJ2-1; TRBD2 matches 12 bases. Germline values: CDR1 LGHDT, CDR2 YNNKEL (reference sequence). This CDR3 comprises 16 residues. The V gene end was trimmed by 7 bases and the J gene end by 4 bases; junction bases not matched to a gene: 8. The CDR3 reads CASTSRLAGAYNEQFF. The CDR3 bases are TGTGCCAGCACCTCCCGACTAGCGGGGGCGTACAATGAGCAGTTCTTC.

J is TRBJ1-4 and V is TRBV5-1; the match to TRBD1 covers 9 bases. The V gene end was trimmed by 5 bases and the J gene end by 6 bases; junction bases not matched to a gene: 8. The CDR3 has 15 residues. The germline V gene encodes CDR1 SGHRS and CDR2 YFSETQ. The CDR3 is CASRTGTGTYEKLFF. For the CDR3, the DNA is TGCGCCAGCAGAACCGGGACAGGGACATATGAAAAACTGTTTTTT.

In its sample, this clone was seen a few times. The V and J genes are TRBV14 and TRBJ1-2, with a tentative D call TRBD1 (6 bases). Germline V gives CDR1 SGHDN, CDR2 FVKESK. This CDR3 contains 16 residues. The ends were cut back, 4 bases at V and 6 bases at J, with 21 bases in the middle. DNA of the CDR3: TGTGCCAGCAGCCCCTTTGTGAGGACAGATTACGATGGCTACACCTTC. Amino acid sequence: CASSPFVRTDYDGYTF.

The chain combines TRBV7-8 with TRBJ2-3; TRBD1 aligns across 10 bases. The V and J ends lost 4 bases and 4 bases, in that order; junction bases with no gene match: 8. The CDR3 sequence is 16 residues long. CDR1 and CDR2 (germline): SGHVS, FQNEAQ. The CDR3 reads CASSYRDRGFPDTQYF. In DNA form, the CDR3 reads TGTGCCAGCAGCTACCGGGACAGGGGTTTTCCAGATACGCAGTATTTT.

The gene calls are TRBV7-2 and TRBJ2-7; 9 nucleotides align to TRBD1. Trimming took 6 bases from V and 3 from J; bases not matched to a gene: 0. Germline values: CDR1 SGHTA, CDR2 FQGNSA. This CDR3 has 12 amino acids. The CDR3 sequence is CASRDRGYEQYF. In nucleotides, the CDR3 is TGTGCCAGCAGGGACAGGGGCTACGAGCAGTACTTC.

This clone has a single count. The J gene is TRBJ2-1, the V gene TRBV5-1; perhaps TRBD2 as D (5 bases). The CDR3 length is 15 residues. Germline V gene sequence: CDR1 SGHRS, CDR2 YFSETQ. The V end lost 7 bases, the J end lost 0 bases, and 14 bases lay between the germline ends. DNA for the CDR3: TGCGCCAGCTTTCAGACGGGGAGCTCCTACAATGAGCAGTTCTTC. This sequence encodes CASFQTGSSYNEQFF.

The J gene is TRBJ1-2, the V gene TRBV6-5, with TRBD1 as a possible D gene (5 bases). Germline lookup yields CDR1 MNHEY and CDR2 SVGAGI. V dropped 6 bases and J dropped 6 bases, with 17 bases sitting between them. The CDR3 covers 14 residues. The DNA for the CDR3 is TGTGCCAGCAGGAACCCAGGGAGGGCGCATGGCTACACCTTC. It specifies CASRNPGRAHGYTF.

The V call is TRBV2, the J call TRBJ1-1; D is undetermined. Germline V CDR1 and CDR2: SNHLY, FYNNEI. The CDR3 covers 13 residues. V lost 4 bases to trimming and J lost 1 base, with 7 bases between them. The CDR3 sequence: CASSGRTNTEAFF. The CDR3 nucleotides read TGTGCCAGCAGTGGCCGGACGAACACTGAAGCTTTCTTT.

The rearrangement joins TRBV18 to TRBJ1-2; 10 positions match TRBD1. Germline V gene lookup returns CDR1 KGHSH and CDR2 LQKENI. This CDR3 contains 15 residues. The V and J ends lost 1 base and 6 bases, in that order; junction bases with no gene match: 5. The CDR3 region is CASSPLFGTGDGYTF. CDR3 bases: TGTGCCAGCTCACCACTCTTTGGGACAGGGGATGGCTACACCTTC.

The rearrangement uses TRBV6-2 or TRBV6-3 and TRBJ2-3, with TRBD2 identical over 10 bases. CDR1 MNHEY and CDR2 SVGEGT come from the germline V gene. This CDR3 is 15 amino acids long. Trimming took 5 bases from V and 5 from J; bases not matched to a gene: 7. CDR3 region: CASSAAGGRVDTQYF. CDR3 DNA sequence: TGTGCCAGCAGTGCAGCGGGGGGGCGGGTAGATACGCAGTATTTT.

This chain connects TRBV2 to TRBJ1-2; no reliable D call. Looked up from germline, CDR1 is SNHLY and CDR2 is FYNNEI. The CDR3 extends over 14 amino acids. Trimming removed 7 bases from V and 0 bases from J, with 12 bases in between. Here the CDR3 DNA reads TGTGCCAGCAAGGAGGGCCCCTCTAACTATGGCTACACCTTC. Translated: CASKEGPSNYGYTF.

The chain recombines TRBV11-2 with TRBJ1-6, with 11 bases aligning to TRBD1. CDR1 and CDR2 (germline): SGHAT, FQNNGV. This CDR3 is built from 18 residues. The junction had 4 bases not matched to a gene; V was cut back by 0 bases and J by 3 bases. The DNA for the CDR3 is TGTGCCAGCAGCTTAGATCGGGGACAGGGGGTCTATAATTCACCCCTCCACTTT. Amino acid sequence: CASSLDRGQGVYNSPLHF.

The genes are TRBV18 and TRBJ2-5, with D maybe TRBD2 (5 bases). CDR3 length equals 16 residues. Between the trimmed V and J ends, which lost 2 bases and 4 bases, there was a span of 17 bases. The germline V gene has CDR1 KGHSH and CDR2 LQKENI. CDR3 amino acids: CASSPGPGVVGETQYF. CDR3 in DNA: TGTGCCAGCTCACCAGGGCCCGGGGTAGTAGGAGAGACCCAGTACTTC. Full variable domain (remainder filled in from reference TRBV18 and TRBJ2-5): NAGVMQNPRHLVRRRGQEARLRCSPMKGHSHVYWYRQLPEEGLKFMVYLQKENIIDESGMPKERFSAEFPKEGPSILRIQQVVRGDSAAYFCASSPGPGVVGETQYFGPGTRLLVL.

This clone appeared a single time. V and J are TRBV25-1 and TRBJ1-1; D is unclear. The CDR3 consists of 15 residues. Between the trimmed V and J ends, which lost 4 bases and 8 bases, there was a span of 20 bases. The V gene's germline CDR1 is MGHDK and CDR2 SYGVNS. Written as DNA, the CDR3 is TGTGCCAGCAGTGGGTACCGGGCCGGGGATCCGGAAGCTTTCTTT. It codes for CASSGYRAGDPEAFF.

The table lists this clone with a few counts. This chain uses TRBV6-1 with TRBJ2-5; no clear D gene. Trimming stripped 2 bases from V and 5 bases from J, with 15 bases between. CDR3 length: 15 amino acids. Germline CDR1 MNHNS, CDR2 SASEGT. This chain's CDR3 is CASSEYVSSRETQYF. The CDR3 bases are TGTGCCAGCAGTGAATACGTATCATCGAGGGAGACCCAGTACTTC.

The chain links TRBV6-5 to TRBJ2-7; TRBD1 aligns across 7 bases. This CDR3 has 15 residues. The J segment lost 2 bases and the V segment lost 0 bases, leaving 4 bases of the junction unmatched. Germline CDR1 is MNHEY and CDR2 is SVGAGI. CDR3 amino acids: CASSYSETGTYEQYF. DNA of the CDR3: TGTGCCAGCAGTTACTCCGAGACAGGGACCTACGAGCAGTACTTC.

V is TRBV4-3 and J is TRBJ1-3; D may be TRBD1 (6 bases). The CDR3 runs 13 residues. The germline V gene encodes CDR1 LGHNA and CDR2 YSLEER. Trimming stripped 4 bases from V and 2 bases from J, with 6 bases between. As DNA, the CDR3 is TGCGCCAGCAGCCCAGGGGCTGGAAACACCATATATTTT. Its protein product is CASSPGAGNTIYF.

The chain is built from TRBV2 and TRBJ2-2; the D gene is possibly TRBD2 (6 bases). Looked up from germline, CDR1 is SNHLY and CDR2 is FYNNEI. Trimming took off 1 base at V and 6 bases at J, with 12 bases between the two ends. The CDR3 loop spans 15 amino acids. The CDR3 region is CASSEEAGRSGELFF. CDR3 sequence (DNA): TGTGCCAGCAGTGAAGAGGCGGGGAGGTCCGGGGAGCTGTTTTTT.

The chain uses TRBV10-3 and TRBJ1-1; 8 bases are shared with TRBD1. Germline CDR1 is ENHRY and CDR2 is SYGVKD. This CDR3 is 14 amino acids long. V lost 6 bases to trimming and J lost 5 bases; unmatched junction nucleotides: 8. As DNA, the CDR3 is TGTGCCATCAGGGACAGGGAACCCGAGACTGAAGCTTTCTTT. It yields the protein CAIRDREPETEAFF.

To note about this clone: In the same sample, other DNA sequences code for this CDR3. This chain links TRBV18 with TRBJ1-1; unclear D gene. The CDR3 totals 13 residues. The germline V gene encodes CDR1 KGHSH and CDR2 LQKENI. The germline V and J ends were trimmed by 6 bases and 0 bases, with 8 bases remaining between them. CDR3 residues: CASSPDLNTEAFF. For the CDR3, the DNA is TGTGCCAGCTCCCCAGACCTGAACACTGAAGCTTTCTTT.

The CDR3 protein is CASSDDGALPQHF. The CDR3 coding sequence is TGTGCCAGCAGTGACGACGGGGCATTGCCCCAGCATTTT. The chain couples TRBV12-3 or TRBV12-4 to TRBJ1-5, with D maybe TRBD1 (5 bases). V lost 5 bases and J 9 bases, leaving 14 bases between the germline ends. This CDR3 has 13 residues.

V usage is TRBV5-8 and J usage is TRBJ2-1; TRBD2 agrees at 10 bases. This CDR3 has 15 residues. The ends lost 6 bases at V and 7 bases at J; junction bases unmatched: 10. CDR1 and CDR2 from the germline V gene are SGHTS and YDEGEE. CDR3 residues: CASTAAGGLSNEQFF. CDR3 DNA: TGTGCCAGCACCGCAGCGGGGGGGCTGTCAAATGAGCAGTTCTTC.

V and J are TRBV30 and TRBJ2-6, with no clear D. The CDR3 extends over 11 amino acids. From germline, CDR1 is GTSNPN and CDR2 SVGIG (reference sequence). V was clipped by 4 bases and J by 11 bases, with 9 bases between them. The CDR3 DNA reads TGTGCCTGGAAAGGGTTCCACGTCCTGACTTTC. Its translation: CAWKGFHVLTF. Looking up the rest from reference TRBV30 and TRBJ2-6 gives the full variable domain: SQTIHQWPATLVQPVGSPLSLECTVEGTSNPNLYWYRQAAGRGLQLLFYSVGIGQISSEVPQNLSASRPQDRQFILSSKKLLLSDSGFYLCAWKGFHVLTFGAGSRLTVL.

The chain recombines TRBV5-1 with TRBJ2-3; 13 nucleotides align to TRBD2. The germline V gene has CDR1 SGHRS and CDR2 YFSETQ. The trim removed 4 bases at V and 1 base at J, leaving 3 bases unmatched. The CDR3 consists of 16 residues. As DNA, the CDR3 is TGCGCCAGCAGCACCGGGACTAGCGGGGGCACAGATACGCAGTATTTT. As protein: CASSTGTSGGTDTQYF.

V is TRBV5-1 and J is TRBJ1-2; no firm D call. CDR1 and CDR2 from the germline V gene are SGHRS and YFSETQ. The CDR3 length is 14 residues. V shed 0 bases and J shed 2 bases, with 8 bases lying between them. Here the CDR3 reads CASSLVGGNYGYTF. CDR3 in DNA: TGCGCCAGCAGCTTGGTGGGCGGCAACTATGGCTACACCTTC.

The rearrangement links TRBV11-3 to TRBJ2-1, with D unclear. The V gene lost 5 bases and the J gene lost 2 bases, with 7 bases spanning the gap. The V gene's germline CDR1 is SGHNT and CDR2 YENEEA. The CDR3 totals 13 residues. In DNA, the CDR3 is TGTGCCAGCAGCGAACGTCCCTACAATGAGCAGTTCTTC. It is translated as CASSERPYNEQFF.

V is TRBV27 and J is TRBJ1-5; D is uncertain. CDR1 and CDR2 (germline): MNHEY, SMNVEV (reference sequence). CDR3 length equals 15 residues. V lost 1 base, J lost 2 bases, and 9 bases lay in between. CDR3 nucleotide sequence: TGTGCCAGCAGTTTATGGGGAGGCGGCAATCAGCCCCAGCATTTT. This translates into CASSLWGGGNQPQHF.